The 8 T cell receptor beta chains presented below share a single source sample, sequenced in a study of tumor and adjacent non-tumor tissue in lung cancer. A modified ARM-PCR protocol with three rounds of nested PCR amplified TCRbeta. TCRdb re-analysed the multiplex PCR reads in MiXCR, keeping a single row per CDR3 protein. The table has approximately 47,000 distinct CDR3 sequences, about 68% seen once. The template was RNA from unsorted bulk tissue. More than 3 cm separated this lung sample from the edge of the tumor. The sample comprised distant non-tumor lung tissue. Receptors originate from a woman aged 70-85 years with non-small cell lung cancer.

This clonotype came up once. The chain couples TRBV29-1 to TRBJ2-1, with D perhaps matching TRBD1 (5 bases). Germline CDR1 reads SQVTM; CDR2 reads ANQGSEA. CDR3 size: 13 residues. V was cut by 6 bases and J by 9 bases, with 18 bases left in between. Written as DNA, the CDR3 is TGCAGCGTAAAACGGCAGGGTATGATTGAGCAGTTCTTC. Its translation: CSVKRQGMIEQFF.

On this clonotype itself: Compared with germline, one end of the junction differs, possibly owing to a read error. This chain joins TRBV20-1 and TRBJ2-5; maybe TRBD2 (6 bases). Germline V gives CDR1 DFQATT, CDR2 SNEGSKA (reference sequence). The CDR3 is 16 residues long. The CDR3 loop is CSARVTPGGSWGTQHF. DNA for the CDR3: TGCAGTGCTAGAGTCACCCCTGGAGGGTCGTGGGGGACCCAGCACTTC.

This clonotype was detected many times. The V call is TRBV5-4, the J call TRBJ2-3; 13 positions agree with TRBD2. V was clipped by 3 bases and J by 6 bases; unmatched bases: 4. Germline V lookup: CDR1 SGHNT, CDR2 YYREEE (reference sequence). The CDR3 runs to 15 residues. CDR3 amino acids: CASSWTSGSPDTQYF. CDR3 in DNA: TGTGCCAGCAGCTGGACTAGCGGGAGCCCGGATACGCAGTATTTT.

This clonotype was recorded a few times. This chain links TRBV30 with TRBJ1-5; 7 bases match TRBD1. The CDR3 sequence is 13 residues long. CDR1 and CDR2 (germline): GTSNPN, SVGIG (reference sequence). V dropped 0 bases and J dropped 6; count of bases not matched to a gene: 2. CDR3: CAWSVGGGQPQHF. The DNA of the CDR3 is TGTGCCTGGAGTGTAGGGGGCGGTCAGCCCCAGCATTTT.

The chain joins TRBV6-2 or TRBV6-3 to TRBJ2-2; D is tentatively TRBD1 or TRBD2 (5 bases each). V shed 2 bases and J shed 2 bases, with 18 bases lying between them. The CDR3 totals 18 residues. Germline V CDR1 and CDR2: MNHEY, SVGEGT. For the CDR3, the DNA is TGTGCCAGCAGTTACCCCAATCAGGGACCAGCAAACACCGGGGAGCTGTTTTTT. Translating it yields CASSYPNQGPANTGELFF.

This clonotype rates as medium-sized. The chain uses TRBV29-1 and TRBJ2-1; 7 positions agree with TRBD2. Germline CDR1 SQVTM, CDR2 ANQGSEA. The CDR3 covers 14 residues. Trimming cost V 3 bases and J 2 bases; bases outside gene matches: 4. CDR3 sequence: CSVDREGTYNEQFF. As DNA, the CDR3 is TGCAGCGTTGATAGGGAGGGAACCTACAATGAGCAGTTCTTC.

J is TRBJ2-7 and V is TRBV14; unclear D gene. Germline CDR1 is SGHDN and CDR2 is FVKESK. The CDR3 is 16 residues long. The V gene lost 0 bases and the J gene lost 7 bases, with 19 bases spanning the gap. The CDR3, as DNA: TGTGCCAGCAGCCAAGAGATAGTGGCAGGAGTAGGGGAGCAGTACTTC. Translating gives CASSQEIVAGVGEQYF.

This clonotype was seen a handful of times. This clone may be a read error of a much larger clone one base away. This chain uses TRBV7-9 with TRBJ2-3, with TRBD1 matching 7 bases. Per germline, CDR1 SEHNR and CDR2 FQNEAQ (reference sequence). This CDR3 has 16 amino acids. The CDR3 DNA reads TGTGCCAGCAGCTCCCTGAGGGGACAGTCCACAGATACGCGGTATTTT. Amino acid sequence: CASSSLRGQSTDTRYF. The full variable domain, in which reference TRBV7-9 and TRBJ2-3 provide the parts outside the CDR3, is DTGVSQNPRHKITKRGQNVTFRCDPISEHNRLYWYRQTLGQGPEFLTYFQNEAQLEKSRLLSDRFSAERPKGSFSTLEIQRTEQGDSAMYLCASSSLRGQSTDTRYFGPGTRLTVL.